What follows describes a single TCR beta chain. Genomic DNA from bulk tumor acted as the template, and around 0.55 ug was loaded per sample. From each primary tumor, several far-apart biopsies were obtained during surgery. Before undergoing curative surgery, patients had newly diagnosed non-small cell lung cancer that was untreated. TCR beta CDR3 was amplified by multiplex PCR, first round around 9 cycles, 32 V and 13 J primers. One entry per CDR3 protein results from TCRdb running MiXCR on the multiplex PCR reads. The profile shows about 15,000 distinct CDR3 sequences, about 30% of them singletons. These data are taken from a study of immune heterogeneity within non-small cell lung tumors. The V and J ends lost 2 bases and 6 bases respectively, with 11 bases between them. Germline CDR1 and CDR2: SNHLY and FYNNEI. The CDR3 contains 14 residues.

The J gene is TRBJ1-5, the V gene TRBV2; D possibly corresponds to TRBD1 (6 bases). The clonotype comes from a woman between 50 and 59 years old with non-small cell lung cancer. Sequencing was done on a sample of lung tumor tissue. In DNA form, the CDR3 reads TGTGCCAGCAGTGAAAGCAGGGGAGGTCAGCCCCAGCATTTT. Translated, it gives CASSESRGGQPQHF. Full variable domain (missing parts from reference TRBV2 and TRBJ1-5): EPEVTQTPSHQVTQMGQEVILRCVPISNHLYFYWYRQILGQKVEFLVSFYNNEISEKSEIFDDQFSVERPDGSNFTLKIRSTKLEDSAMYFCASSESRGGQPQHFGDGTRLSIL.